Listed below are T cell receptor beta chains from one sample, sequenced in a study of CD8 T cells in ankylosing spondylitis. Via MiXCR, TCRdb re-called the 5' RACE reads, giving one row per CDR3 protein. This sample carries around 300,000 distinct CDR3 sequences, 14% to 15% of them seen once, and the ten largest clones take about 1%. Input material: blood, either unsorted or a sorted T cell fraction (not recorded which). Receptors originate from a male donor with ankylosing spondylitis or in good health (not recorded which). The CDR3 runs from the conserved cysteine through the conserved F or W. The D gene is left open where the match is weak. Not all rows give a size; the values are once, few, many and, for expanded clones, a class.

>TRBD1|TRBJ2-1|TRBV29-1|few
CSARQGGASGGSYNEQFF
TGCAGCGCCCGACAGGGGGGAGCTAGCGGAGGCTCCTACAATGAGCAGTTCTTC
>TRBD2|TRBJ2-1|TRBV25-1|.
CASSELAAYNEQFF
TGTGCCAGCAGTGAACTAGCGGCCTACAATGAGCAGTTCTTC
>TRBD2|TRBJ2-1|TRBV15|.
CATSRSIAGGYNEQFF
TGTGCCACCAGCAGATCAATAGCGGGAGGCTACAATGAGCAGTTCTTC
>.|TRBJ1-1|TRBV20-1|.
CSARVTNTEAFF
TGCAGTGCTAGAGTGACGAACACTGAAGCTTTCTTT
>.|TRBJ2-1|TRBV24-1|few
CATSDGTLSYNEQFF
TGTGCCACCAGTGATGGGACTCTCTCCTACAATGAGCAGTTCTTC
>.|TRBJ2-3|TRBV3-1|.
CASSQDWGSRGSQYF
TGTGCCAGCAGCCAAGATTGGGGTAGCCGCGGATCGCAGTATTTT
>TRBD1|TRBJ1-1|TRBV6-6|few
CASSYDRDTEAFF
TGTGCCAGCAGTTACGACAGGGACACTGAAGCTTTCTTT
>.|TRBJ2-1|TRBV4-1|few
CASSQEGRGVYNEQFF
TGCGCCAGCAGCCAAGAGGGCAGGGGGGTCTACAATGAGCAGTTCTTC
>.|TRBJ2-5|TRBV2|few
CASSGGETQYF
TGTGCCAGCAGTGGTGGAGAGACCCAGTACTTC
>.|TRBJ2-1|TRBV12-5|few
CASGLLGTYNEQFF
TGTGCTAGTGGTTTGCTCGGGACTTACAATGAGCAGTTCTTC
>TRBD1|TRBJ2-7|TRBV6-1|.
CASSPGQGAFEQYF
TGTGCCAGCAGCCCGGGACAGGGGGCATTCGAGCAGTACTTC
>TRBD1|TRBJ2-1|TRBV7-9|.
CASRGPGQQYNEQFF
TGTGCCAGCAGGGGGCCGGGACAGCAATACAATGAGCAGTTCTTC
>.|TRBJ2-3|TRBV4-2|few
CASSQILDSRRTDTQYF
TGTGCCAGCAGCCAAATCCTGGACAGTCGTCGCACAGATACGCAGTATTTT
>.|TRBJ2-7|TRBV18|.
CASSPSGVPYEQYF
TGTGCCAGCTCACCGTCAGGGGTTCCCTACGAGCAGTACTTC
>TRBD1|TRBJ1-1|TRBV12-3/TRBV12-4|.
CASSLYGTGGTEAFF
TGTGCCAGCAGTTTGTACGGGACAGGGGGCACTGAAGCTTTCTTT
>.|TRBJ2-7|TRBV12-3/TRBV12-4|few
CASSSPGREIYEQYF
TGTGCCAGCAGTTCCCCCGGACGGGAGATCTACGAGCAGTACTTC
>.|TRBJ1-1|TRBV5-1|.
CASSRPTANTEAFF
TGCGCCAGCAGCCGACCGACGGCGAACACTGAAGCTTTCTTT
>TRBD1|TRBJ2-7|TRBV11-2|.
CASSSRRDRSYEQYF
TGTGCCAGCAGTTCCCGCCGGGACAGGTCCTACGAGCAGTACTTC
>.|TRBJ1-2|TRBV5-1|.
CASREGALANYGYTF
TGCGCCAGCAGGGAAGGGGCGCTAGCTAACTATGGCTACACCTTC
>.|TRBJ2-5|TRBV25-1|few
CASSEPGTQETQYF
TGTGCCAGCAGTGAACCAGGGACCCAAGAGACCCAGTACTTC
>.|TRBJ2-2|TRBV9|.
CASSVGPQNTGELFF
TGTGCCAGCAGCGTGGGGCCGCAGAACACCGGGGAGCTGTTTTTT
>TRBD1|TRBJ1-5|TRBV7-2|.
CASSDGTGVQPQHF
TGTGCCAGCAGCGACGGGACAGGGGTTCAGCCCCAGCATTTT
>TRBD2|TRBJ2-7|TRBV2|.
CASGGDSSYEQYF
TGTGCCAGCGGGGGGGACTCCTCCTACGAGCAGTACTTC
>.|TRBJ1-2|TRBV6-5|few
CASSYSKNYGYTF
TGTGCCAGCAGTTACTCGAAAAACTATGGCTACACCTTC
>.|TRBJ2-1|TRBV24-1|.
CATSDGRKDEQFF
TGTGCCACCAGTGACGGCCGGAAGGATGAGCAGTTCTTC
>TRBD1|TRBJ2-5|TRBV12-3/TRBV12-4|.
CASRGTGGQETQYF
TGTGCCAGCCGCGGGACAGGGGGCCAAGAGACCCAGTACTTC
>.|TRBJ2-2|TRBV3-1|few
CASSRATGELFF
TGTGCCAGCAGCAGGGCGACCGGGGAGCTGTTTTTT
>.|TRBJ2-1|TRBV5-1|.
CASRLLMDSQVYNEQFF
TGCGCCAGCCGGCTACTGATGGATTCCCAAGTGTACAATGAGCAGTTCTTC
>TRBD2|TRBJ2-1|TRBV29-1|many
CSVEGLVANEQFF
TGCAGCGTTGAGGGACTAGTAGCCAATGAGCAGTTCTTC
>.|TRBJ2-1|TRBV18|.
CASSKSSYFDEQFF
TGTGCCAGCTCAAAGTCTAGCTATTTCGATGAGCAGTTCTTC
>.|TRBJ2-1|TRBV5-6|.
CASSLALPTGDLYNEQFF
TGTGCCAGCAGCTTGGCCCTTCCGACGGGAGACCTCTACAATGAGCAGTTCTTC
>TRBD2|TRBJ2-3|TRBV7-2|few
CASSTGLAGITDTQYF
TGTGCCAGCAGCACGGGACTAGCGGGGATCACAGATACGCAGTATTTT
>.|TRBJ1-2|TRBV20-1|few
CSARELTEPYGYTF
TGCAGTGCTAGAGAACTGACAGAGCCCTATGGCTACACCTTC
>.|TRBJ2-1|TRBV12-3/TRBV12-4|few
CASSFDSGEQFF
TGTGCCAGCAGTTTCGATAGTGGTGAGCAGTTCTTC
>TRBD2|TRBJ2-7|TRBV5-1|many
CASSSPTSGGARYEQYF
TGCGCCAGCAGCTCCCCGACTAGCGGGGGGGCCCGTTACGAGCAGTACTTC
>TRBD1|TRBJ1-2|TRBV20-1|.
CSARDLGDRNYGYTF
TGCAGTGCTAGAGATCTTGGGGACAGGAACTATGGCTACACCTTC
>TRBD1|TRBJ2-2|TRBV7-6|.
CASSLMQGANTGELFF
TGTGCCAGCAGCCTAATGCAGGGGGCGAACACCGGGGAGCTGTTTTTT
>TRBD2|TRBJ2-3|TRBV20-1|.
CSAELAGTDTQYF
TGCAGTGCGGAACTAGCGGGCACAGATACGCAGTATTTT
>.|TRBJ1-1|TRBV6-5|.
CASSYSRGSRVNTEAFF
TGTGCCAGCAGTTACTCTCGAGGCTCGAGGGTGAACACTGAAGCTTTCTTT
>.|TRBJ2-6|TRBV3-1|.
CACSKEGIRANVLTF
TGTGCCTGCAGCAAAGAGGGGATTAGGGCCAACGTCCTGACTTTC
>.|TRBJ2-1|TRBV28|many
CASRHGEVYEQFF
TGTGCCAGCAGGCATGGTGAAGTTTATGAGCAGTTCTTC
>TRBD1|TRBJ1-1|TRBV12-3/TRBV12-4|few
CASSLGDSLEAFF
TGTGCCAGCAGTTTGGGGGACAGCCTTGAAGCTTTCTTT
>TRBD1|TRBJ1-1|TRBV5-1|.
CASSFPTGGNTEAFF
TGCGCCAGCAGTTTCCCGACAGGGGGGAACACTGAAGCTTTCTTT
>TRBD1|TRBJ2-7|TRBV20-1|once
CSAKKGTGGYEQYF
TGCAGTGCTAAGAAAGGGACAGGGGGCTACGAGCAGTACTTC
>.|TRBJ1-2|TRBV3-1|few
CASSPWSWQNSRSPYGYTF
TGTGCCAGCAGCCCGTGGTCGTGGCAGAACTCCCGTTCCCCCTATGGCTACACCTTC
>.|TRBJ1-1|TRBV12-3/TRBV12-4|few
CASGGGMNTEAFF
TGTGCCAGCGGGGGGGGAATGAACACTGAAGCTTTCTTT
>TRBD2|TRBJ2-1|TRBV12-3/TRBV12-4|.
CASSLGLAGVGEQFF
TGTGCCAGCAGCCTAGGGCTAGCGGGAGTTGGTGAGCAGTTCTTC
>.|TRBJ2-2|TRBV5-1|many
CASSSTGNPNTGELFF
TGCGCCAGCAGCTCTACAGGGAACCCGAACACCGGGGAGCTGTTTTTT
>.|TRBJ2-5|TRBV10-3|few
CAVRGAAVNQETQYF
TGTGCCGTCCGGGGGGCTGCGGTGAATCAAGAGACCCAGTACTTC
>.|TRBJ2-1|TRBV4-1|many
CASSQAVDTERDNEQFF
TGCGCCAGCAGCCAAGCGGTGGACACCGAGAGGGACAATGAGCAGTTCTTC
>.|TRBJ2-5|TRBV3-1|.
CASSQPPSGQETQYF
TGTGCCAGCAGCCAGCCCCCCAGCGGCCAAGAGACCCAGTACTTC
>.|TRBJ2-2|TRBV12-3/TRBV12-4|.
CASSLRRVGELFF
TGTGCCAGCAGTTTGCGGAGAGTCGGGGAGCTGTTTTTT
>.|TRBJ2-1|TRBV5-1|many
CASRHLSSYNEQFF
TGCGCCAGCAGACACCTGAGCTCCTACAATGAGCAGTTCTTC
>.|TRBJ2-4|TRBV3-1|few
CASSQGGANKNIQYF
TGTGCCAGCAGCCAAGGAGGGGCAAACAAAAACATTCAGTACTTC
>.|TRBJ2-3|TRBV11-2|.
CASSLGTYSTDTQYF
TGTGCCAGCAGCTTGGGCACATATAGCACAGATACGCAGTATTTT
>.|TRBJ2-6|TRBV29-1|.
CSVTEQGGANVLTF
TGCAGCGTCACAGAGCAGGGTGGGGCCAACGTCCTGACTTTC
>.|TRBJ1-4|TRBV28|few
CASSLGTRGEKLFF
TGTGCCAGCAGCCTAGGGACAAGGGGTGAAAAACTGTTTTTT
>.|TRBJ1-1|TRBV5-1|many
CASSATGLNTEAFF
TGCGCCAGCAGCGCAACAGGGCTGAACACTGAAGCTTTCTTT
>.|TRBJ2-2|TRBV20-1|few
CSASNSGNRGGELFF
TGCAGTGCTAGTAACAGCGGCAACCGAGGCGGGGAGCTGTTTTTT
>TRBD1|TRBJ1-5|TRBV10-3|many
CAITTGQISNQPQHF
TGTGCCATCACTACGGGACAGATTAGCAATCAGCCCCAGCATTTT